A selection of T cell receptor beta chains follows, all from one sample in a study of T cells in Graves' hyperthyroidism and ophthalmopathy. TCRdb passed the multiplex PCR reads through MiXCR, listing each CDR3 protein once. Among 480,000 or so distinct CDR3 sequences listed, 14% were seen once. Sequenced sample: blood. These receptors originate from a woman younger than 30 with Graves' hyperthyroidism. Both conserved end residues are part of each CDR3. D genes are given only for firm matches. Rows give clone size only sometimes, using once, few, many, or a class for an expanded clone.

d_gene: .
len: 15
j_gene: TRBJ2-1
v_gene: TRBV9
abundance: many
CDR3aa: CASSVVLASYNEQFF
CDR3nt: TGTGCCAGCAGCGTAGTACTTGCCTCCTACAATGAGCAGTTCTTC

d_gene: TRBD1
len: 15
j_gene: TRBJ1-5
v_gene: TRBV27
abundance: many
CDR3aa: CASSLEGQVHQPQHF
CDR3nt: TGTGCCAGCAGTTTGGAGGGACAGGTGCATCAGCCCCAGCATTTT

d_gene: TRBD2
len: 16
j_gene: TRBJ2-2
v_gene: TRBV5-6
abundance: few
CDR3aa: CASSLPGRASTGELFF
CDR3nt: TGTGCCAGCAGCTTGCCCGGGAGGGCCAGCACCGGGGAGCTGTTTTTT

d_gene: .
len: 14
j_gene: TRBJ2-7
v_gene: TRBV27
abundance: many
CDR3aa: CASSLWGTSYEQYF
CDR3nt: TGTGCCAGCAGTTTATGGGGGACCTCCTACGAGCAGTACTTC

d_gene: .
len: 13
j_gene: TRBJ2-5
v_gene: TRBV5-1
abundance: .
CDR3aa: CASSLQVGETQYF
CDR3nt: TGCGCCAGCAGCTTGCAGGTTGGGGAGACCCAGTACTTC

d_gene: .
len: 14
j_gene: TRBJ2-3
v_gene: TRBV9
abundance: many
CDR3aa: CASSLWGGSDTQYF
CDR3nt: TGTGCCAGCAGCCTCTGGGGAGGATCAGATACGCAGTATTTT

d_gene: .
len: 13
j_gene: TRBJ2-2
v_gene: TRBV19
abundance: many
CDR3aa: CASSTGVTGELFF
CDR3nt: TGTGCCAGTAGTACAGGGGTCACCGGGGAGCTGTTTTTT

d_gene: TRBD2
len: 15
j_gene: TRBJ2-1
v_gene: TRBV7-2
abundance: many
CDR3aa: CASSRTSGANNEQFF
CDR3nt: TGTGCCAGCAGCCGGACTAGCGGGGCCAACAATGAGCAGTTCTTC

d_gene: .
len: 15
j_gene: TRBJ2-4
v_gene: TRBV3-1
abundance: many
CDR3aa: CASSQRSWAKNIQYF
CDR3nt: TGTGCCAGCAGCCAAAGGTCCTGGGCCAAAAACATTCAGTACTTC

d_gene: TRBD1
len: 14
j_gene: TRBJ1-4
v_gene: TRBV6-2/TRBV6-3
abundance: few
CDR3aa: CASGRAGGGEKLFF
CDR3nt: TGTGCCAGCGGGAGAGCAGGGGGCGGTGAAAAACTGTTTTTT

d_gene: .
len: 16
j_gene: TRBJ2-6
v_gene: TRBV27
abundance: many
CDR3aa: CASRRRGGAGANVLTF
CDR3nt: TGTGCCAGCAGGCGACGAGGGGGGGCTGGGGCCAACGTCCTGACTTTC

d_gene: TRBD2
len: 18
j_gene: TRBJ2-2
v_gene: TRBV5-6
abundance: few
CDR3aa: CASSLALAGGLWPGELFF
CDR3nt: TGTGCCAGCAGCTTGGCACTAGCGGGAGGGCTTTGGCCCGGGGAGCTGTTTTTT

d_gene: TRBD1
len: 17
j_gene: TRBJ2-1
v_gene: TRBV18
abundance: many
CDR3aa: CASSPNPGTGNNNEQFF
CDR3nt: TGTGCCAGCTCACCTAACCCCGGGACAGGGAACAATAATGAGCAGTTCTTC

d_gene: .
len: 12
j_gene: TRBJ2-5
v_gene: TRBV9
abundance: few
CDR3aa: CASSDSGETQYF
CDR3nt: TGTGCCAGCAGCGACTCCGGAGAGACCCAGTACTTC

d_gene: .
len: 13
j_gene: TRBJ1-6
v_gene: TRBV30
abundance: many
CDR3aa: CAWDDSENSPLHF
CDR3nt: TGTGCCTGGGACGACAGTGAAAATTCACCCCTCCACTTT

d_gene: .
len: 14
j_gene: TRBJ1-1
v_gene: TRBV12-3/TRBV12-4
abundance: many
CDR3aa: CASSYSSGNTEAFF
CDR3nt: TGTGCCAGCAGTTATTCCTCCGGGAACACTGAAGCTTTCTTT

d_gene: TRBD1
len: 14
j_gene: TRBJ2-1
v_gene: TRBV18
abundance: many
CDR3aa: CASYPGQALNEQFF
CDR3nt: TGTGCCAGCTACCCGGGACAGGCCCTCAATGAGCAGTTCTTC

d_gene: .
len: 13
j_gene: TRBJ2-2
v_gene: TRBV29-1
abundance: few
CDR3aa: CSVDKGGTGELFF
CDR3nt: TGCAGCGTTGATAAGGGGGGCACCGGGGAGCTGTTTTTT

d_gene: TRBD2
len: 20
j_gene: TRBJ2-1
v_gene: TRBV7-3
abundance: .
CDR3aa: CASSPGTRLSGGTGYNEQFF
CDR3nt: TGTGCCAGCAGCCCCGGTACACGGCTATCGGGGGGGACGGGGTACAATGAGCAGTTCTTC

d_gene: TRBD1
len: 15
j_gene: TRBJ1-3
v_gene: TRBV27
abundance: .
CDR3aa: CASRGKGAAGNTIYF
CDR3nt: TGTGCCAGCAGGGGCAAGGGGGCTGCTGGAAACACCATATATTTT

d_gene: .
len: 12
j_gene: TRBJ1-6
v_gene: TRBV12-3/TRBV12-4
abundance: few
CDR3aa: CASSPPRSPLHF
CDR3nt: TGTGCCAGCAGCCCCCCAAGGTCACCCCTCCACTTT

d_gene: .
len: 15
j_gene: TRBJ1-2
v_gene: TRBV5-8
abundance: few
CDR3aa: CASRPGQSSAYGYTF
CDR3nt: TGTGCCAGCCGACCAGGACAGTCTTCCGCGTATGGCTACACCTTC

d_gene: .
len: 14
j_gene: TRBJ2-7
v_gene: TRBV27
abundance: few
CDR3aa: CASSFGISSYEQYF
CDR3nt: TGTGCCAGCAGTTTCGGGATAAGCTCCTACGAGCAGTACTTC

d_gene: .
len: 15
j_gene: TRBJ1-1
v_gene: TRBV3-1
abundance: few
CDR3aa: CASSQDYRVNTEAFF
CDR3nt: TGTGCCAGCAGCCAAGATTACAGGGTGAACACTGAAGCTTTCTTT

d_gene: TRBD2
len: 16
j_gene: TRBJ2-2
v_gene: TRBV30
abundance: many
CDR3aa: CAWSAWGGGNTGELFF
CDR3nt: TGTGCCTGGAGTGCTTGGGGCGGGGGGAACACCGGGGAGCTGTTTTTT

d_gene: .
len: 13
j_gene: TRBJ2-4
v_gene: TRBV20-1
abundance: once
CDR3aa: CSARDAERNTQYF
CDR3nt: TGCAGTGCTAGAGATGCGGAGAGAAACACTCAGTACTTC

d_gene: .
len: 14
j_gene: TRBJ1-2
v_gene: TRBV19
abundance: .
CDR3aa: CASSPLDRFYGYTF
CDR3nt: TGTGCCAGTAGTCCCCTCGACCGGTTCTATGGCTACACCTTC

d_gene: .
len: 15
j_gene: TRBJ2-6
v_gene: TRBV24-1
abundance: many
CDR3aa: CATSDEGPGANVLTF
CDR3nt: TGTGCCACCAGTGATGAGGGGCCTGGGGCCAACGTCCTGACTTTC

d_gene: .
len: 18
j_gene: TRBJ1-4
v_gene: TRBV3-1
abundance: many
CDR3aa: CASSPSVRVAATNEKLFF
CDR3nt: TGTGCCAGCAGCCCTTCCGTTAGGGTCGCTGCAACTAATGAAAAACTGTTTTTT

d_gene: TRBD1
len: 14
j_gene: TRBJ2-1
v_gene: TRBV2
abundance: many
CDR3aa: CASSEVGTDNEQFF
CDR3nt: TGTGCCAGCAGTGAAGTGGGGACAGACAATGAGCAGTTCTTC

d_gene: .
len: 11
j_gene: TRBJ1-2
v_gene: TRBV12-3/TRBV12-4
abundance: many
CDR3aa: CASRNNYGYTF
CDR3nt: TGTGCCAGCAGGAATAACTATGGCTACACCTTC

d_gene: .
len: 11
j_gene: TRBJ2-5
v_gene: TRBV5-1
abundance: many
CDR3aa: CASSKEETQYF
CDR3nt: TGCGCCAGCAGCAAGGAGGAGACCCAGTACTTC

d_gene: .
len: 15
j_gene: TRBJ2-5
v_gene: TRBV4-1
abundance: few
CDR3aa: CASSQKQARPSTQYF
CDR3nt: TGCGCCAGCAGCCAAAAACAGGCCCGGCCTTCAACCCAGTACTTC

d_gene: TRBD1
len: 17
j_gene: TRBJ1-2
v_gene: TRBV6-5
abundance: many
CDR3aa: CASSYFHSGTGNYGYTF
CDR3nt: TGTGCCAGCAGCTACTTCCACTCCGGGACAGGGAACTATGGCTACACCTTC

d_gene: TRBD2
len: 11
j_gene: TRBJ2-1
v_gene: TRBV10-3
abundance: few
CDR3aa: CAITSGSEQFF
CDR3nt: TGTGCCATCACTAGCGGGAGTGAGCAGTTCTTC

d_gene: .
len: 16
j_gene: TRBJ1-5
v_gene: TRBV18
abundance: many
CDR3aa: CASSPNPGQGNQPQHF
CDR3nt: TGTGCCAGCTCACCAAACCCGGGACAAGGCAATCAGCCCCAGCATTTT

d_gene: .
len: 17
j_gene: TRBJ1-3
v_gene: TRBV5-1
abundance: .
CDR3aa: CASSLVGGIDSGNTIYF
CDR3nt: TGCGCCAGCAGCTTGGTCGGCGGGATCGACTCTGGAAACACCATATATTTT

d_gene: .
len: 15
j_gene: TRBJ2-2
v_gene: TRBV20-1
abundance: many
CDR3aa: CSPYGAGTNTGELFF
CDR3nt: TGCAGTCCCTATGGGGCGGGTACGAACACCGGGGAGCTGTTTTTT

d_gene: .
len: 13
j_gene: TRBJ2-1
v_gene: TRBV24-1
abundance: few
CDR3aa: CATSGQYGTSQFF
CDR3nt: TGTGCCACCAGTGGCCAATACGGGACTTCGCAGTTCTTC

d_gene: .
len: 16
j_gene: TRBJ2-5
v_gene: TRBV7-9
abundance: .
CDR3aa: CASSSERRRTGETQYF
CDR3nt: TGTGCCAGCAGCTCCGAAAGGCGACGGACCGGAGAGACCCAGTACTTC

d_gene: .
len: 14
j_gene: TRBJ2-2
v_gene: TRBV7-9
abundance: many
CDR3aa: CASSLDLAGGELFF
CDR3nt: TGTGCCAGCAGCTTAGATTTGGCCGGCGGGGAGCTGTTTTTT

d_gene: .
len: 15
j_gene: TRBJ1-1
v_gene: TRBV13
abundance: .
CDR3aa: CASSQDRRWNTEAFF
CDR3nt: TGTGCCAGCAGCCAAGACCGCCGGTGGAACACTGAAGCTTTCTTT

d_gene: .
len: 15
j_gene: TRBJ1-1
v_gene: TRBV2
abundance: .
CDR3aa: CASSGTGWMGTGAFF
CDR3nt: TGTGCCAGCAGCGGTACAGGGTGGATGGGCACTGGAGCTTTCTTT

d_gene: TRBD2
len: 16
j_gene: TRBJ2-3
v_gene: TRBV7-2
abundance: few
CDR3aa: CASSFTSGRAADTQYF
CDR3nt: TGTGCCAGCAGCTTTACTAGCGGGAGGGCGGCAGATACGCAGTATTTT

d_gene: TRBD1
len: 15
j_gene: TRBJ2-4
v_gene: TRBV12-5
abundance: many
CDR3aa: CASGFEGDRGDIQYF
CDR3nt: TGTGCTAGTGGTTTTGAGGGGGACAGGGGTGACATTCAGTACTTC

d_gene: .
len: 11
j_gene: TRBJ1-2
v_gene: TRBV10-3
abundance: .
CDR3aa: CAISEGATYTF
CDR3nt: TGTGCCATCAGTGAGGGAGCCACCTACACCTTC

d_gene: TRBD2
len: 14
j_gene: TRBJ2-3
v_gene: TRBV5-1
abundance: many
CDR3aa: CASSASGSEYTQYF
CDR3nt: TGCGCCAGCAGCGCTAGCGGGAGTGAATATACGCAGTATTTT

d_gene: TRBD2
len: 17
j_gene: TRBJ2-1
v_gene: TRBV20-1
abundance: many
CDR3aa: CSARDGSRLADYNEQFF
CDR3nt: TGCAGTGCTAGAGATGGAAGCCGACTAGCGGACTACAATGAGCAGTTCTTC

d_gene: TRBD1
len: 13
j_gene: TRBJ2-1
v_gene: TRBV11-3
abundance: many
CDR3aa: CASRQTGDNEQFF
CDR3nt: TGTGCCAGCAGGCAAACAGGGGACAATGAGCAGTTCTTC

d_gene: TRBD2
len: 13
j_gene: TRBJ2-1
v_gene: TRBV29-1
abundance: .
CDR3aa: CSVGIAGAGEQFF
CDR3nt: TGCAGCGTTGGCATAGCGGGAGCTGGTGAGCAGTTCTTC

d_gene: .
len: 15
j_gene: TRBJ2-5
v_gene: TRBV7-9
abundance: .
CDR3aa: CASSSTLLAGETQYF
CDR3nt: TGTGCCAGCAGCTCAACGTTACTCGCGGGTGAGACCCAGTACTTC

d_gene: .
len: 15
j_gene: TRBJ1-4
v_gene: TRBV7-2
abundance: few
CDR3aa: CASSFTRGRGEKLFF
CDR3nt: TGTGCCAGCAGCTTCACGAGGGGAAGGGGTGAAAAACTGTTTTTT

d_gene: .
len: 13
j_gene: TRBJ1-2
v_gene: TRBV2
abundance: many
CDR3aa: CASSEWVIYGYTF
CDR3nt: TGTGCCAGCAGTGAATGGGTAATCTATGGCTACACCTTC

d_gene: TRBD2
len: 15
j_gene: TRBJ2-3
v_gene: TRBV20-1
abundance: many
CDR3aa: CSANAAGGMSDTQYF
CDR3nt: TGCAGTGCTAACGCAGCGGGAGGGATGAGTGATACGCAGTATTTT

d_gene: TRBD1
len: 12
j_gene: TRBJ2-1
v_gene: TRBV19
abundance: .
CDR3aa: CASSRGSSEQFF
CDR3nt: TGTGCCAGTAGCAGGGGGTCAAGTGAGCAGTTCTTC

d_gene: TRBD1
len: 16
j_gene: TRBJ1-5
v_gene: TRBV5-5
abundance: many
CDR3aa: CASSNGTGYSNQPQHF
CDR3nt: TGTGCCAGCAGCAACGGGACAGGGTATAGCAATCAGCCCCAGCATTTT

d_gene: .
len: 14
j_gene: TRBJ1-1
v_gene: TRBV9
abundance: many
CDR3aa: CASSPGVGDTEAFF
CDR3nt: TGTGCCAGCAGCCCAGGCGTTGGGGACACTGAAGCTTTCTTT